This T cell receptor (beta chain) was recovered during a study of long-term antiretroviral therapy in people with HIV. immunoSEQ v3.0 was run at survey level. This table comes from immunoSEQ multiplex PCR, and its TCRdb copy is limited to in-frame clones, with some not included. The profile covers around 33,000 clones, with approximately 83% appearing a single time and approximately 8% taken by the ten largest. CDR1 is SGDLS and CDR2 is YYNGEE in the germline V gene. V dropped 3 bases and J dropped 6 bases, with 16 bases sitting between them. This CDR3 is 14 amino acids long. This clone was detected a few times.

The V gene is TRBV9, the J gene TRBJ2-7; the D call may be TRBD1 or TRBD2 (5 bases each). The sequences come from unsorted PBMCs, collected 0.4 years before starting antiretroviral therapy. The clonotype originates from a young man with HIV. CDR3 DNA sequence: TGTGCCAGCAGCGCCACCGGGGCCGGCGGCGAGCAGTACTTC. Translation: CASSATGAGGEQYF.